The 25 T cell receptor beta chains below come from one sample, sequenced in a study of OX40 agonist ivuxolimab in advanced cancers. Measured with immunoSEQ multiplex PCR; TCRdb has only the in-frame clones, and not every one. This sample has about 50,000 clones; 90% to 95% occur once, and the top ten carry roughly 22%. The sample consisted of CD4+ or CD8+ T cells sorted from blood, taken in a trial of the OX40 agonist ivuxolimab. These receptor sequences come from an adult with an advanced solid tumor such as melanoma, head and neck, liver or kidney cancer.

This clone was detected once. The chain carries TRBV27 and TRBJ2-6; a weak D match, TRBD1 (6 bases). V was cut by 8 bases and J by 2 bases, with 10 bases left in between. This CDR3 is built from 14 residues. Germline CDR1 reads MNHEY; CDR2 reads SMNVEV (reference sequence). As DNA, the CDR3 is TGTGCCAGCCGACAGGTGACTGGGGCCAACGTCCTGACTTTC. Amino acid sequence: CASRQVTGANVLTF.

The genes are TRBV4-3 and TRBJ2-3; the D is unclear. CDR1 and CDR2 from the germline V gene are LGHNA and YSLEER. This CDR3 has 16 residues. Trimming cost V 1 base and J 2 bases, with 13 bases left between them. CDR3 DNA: TGCGCCAGCAGCCAAGTGAGCGACTCCATCACAGATACGCAGTATTTT. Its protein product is CASSQVSDSITDTQYF.

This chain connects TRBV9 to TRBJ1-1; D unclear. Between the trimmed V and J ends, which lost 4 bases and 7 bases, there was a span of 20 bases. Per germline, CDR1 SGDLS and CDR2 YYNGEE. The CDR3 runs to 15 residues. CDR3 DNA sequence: TGTGCCAGCAGCCCCCTCCCCCTTCCAGCGAGTGAAGCTTTCTTT. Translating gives CASSPLPLPASEAFF.

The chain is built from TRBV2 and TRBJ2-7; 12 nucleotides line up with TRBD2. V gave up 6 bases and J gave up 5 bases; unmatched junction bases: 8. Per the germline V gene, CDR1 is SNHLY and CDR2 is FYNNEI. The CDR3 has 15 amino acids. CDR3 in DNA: TGTGCCAGCAGGCTCCTAGCGGGGGGGGCCCACGAGCAGTACTTC. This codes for CASRLLAGGAHEQYF. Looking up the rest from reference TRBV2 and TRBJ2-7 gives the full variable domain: EPEVTQTPSHQVTQMGQEVILRCVPISNHLYFYWYRQILGQKVEFLVSFYNNEISEKSEIFDDQFSVERPDGSNFTLKIRSTKLEDSAMYFCASRLLAGGAHEQYFGPGTRLTVT.

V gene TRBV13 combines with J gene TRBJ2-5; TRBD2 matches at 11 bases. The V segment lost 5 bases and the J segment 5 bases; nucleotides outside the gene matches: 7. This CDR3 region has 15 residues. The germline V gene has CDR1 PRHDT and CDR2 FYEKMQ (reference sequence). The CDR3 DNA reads TGTGCCAGCAGCATACTAGCGGGAGTTGTGGAGACCCAGTACTTC. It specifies CASSILAGVVETQYF.

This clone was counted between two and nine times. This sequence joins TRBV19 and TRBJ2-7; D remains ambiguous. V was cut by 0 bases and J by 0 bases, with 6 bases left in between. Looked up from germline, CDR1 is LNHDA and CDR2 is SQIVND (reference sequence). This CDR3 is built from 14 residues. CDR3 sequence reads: CASSIDPVSYEQYF. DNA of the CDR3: TGTGCCAGTAGTATAGATCCCGTCTCCTACGAGCAGTACTTC.

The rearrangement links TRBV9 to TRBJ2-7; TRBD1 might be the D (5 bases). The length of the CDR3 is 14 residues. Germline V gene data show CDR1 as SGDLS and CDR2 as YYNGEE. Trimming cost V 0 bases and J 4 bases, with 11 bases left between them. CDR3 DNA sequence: TGTGCCAGCAGCGTAGGGGGCGACGAATACGAGCAGTACTTC. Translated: CASSVGGDEYEQYF.

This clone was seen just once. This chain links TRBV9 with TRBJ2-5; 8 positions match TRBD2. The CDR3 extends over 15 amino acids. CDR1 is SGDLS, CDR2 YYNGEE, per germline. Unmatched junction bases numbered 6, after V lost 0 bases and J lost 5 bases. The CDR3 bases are TGTGCCAGCAGCGTAGAGGACGGGAGGGCTGAGACCCAGTACTTC. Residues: CASSVEDGRAETQYF.

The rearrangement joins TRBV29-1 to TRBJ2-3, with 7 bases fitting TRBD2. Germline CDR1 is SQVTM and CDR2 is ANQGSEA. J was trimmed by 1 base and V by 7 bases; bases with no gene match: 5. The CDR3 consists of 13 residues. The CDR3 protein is CSGVAGGTDTQYF. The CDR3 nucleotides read TGCAGCGGCGTAGCGGGCGGCACAGATACGCAGTATTTT.

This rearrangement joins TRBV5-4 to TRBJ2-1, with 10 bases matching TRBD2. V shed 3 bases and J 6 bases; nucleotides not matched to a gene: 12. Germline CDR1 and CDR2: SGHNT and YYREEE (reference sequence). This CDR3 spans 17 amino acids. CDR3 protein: CASSSASGRFSSNEQFF. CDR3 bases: TGTGCCAGCAGCTCGGCTAGCGGGAGATTTAGCTCCAATGAGCAGTTCTTC.

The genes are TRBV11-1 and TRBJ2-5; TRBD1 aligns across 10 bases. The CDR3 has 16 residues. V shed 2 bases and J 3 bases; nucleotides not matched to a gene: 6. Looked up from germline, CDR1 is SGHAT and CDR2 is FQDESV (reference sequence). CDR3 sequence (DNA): TGTGCCAGCAGCTTATTAGGCGGGACAGGGGAAGAGACCCAGTACTTC. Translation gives CASSLLGGTGEETQYF.

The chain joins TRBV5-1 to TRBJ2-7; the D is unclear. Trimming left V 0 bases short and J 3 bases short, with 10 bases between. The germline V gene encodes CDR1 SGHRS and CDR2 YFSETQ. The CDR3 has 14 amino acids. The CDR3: CASSLVDPNYEQYF. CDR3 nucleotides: TGCGCCAGCAGCTTGGTGGACCCTAACTACGAGCAGTACTTC.

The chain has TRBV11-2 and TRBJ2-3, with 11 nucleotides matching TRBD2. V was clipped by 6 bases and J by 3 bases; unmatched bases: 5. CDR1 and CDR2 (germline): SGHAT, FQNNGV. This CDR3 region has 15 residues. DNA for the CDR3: TGTGCCAGCAGGTATCTAGCGGGAGGAACAGATACGCAGTATTTT. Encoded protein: CASRYLAGGTDTQYF.

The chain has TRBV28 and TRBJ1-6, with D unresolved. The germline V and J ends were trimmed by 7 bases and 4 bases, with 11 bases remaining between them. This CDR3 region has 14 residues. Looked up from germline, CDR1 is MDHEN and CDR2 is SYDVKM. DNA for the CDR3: TGTGCCAGCAAGTGGACGGAGTATAATTCACCCCTCCACTTT. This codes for CASKWTEYNSPLHF.

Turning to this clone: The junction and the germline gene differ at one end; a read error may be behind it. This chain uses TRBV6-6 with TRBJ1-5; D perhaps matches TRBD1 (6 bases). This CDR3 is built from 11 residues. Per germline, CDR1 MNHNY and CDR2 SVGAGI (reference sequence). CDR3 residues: CASRSTQGPYF. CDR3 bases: TGTGCCAGCAGGTCAACACAGGGTCCCTATTTT.

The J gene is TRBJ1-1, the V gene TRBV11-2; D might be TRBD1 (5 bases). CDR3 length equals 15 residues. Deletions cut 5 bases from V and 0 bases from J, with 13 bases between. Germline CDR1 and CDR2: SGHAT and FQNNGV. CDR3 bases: TGTGCCAGCAGCGAAGCTGGGGGGATGAACACTGAAGCTTTCTTT. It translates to CASSEAGGMNTEAFF.

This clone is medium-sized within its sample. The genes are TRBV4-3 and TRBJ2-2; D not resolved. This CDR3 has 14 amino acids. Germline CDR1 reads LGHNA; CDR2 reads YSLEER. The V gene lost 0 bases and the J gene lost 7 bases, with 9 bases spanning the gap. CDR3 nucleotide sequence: TGCGCCAGCAGCCAAGAAGAGGCCCTCGGGGAGCTGTTTTTT. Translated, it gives CASSQEEALGELFF.

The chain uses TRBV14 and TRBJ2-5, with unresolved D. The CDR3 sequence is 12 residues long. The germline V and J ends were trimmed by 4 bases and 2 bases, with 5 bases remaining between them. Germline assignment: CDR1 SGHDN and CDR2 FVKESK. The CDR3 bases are TGTGCCAGCAGCCGGCGACAAGAGACCCAGTACTTC. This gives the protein CASSRRQETQYF.

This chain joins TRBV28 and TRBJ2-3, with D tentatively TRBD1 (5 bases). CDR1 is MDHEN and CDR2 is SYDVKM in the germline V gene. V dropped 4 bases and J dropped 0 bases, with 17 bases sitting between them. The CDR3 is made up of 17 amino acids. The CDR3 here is CASSYPLTGTSTDTQYF. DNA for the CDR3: TGTGCCAGCAGTTACCCCCTCACAGGTACTAGCACAGATACGCAGTATTTT.

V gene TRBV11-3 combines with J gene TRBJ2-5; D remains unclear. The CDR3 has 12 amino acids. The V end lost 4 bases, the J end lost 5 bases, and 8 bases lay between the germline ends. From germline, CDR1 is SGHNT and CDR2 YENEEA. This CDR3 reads CASSSQDETQYF. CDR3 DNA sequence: TGTGCCAGCAGCTCCCAAGACGAGACCCAGTACTTC.

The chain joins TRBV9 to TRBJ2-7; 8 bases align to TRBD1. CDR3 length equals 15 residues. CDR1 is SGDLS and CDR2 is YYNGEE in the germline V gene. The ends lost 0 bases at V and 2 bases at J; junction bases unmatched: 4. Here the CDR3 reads CASSVAGTGTYEQYF. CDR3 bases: TGTGCCAGCAGCGTAGCCGGGACAGGAACCTACGAGCAGTACTTC.

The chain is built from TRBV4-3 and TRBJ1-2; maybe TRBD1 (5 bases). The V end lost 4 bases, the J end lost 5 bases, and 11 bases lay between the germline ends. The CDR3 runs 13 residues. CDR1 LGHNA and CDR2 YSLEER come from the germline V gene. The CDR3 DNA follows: TGCGCCAGCAGCCTAGGAGGGGAGTATGGCTACACCTTC. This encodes CASSLGGEYGYTF.

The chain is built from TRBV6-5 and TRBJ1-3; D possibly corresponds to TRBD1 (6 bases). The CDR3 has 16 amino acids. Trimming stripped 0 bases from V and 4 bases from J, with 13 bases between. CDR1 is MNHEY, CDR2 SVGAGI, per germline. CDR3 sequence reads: CASSYSSPGEGNTIYF. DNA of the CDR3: TGTGCCAGCAGTTACTCGAGTCCAGGGGAAGGAAACACCATATATTTT.

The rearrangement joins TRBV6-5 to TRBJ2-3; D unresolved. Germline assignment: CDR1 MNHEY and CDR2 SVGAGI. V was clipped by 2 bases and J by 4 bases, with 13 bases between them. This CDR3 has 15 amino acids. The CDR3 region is CASSYGPGLADTQYF. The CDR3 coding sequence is TGTGCCAGCAGTTACGGGCCCGGTCTTGCAGATACGCAGTATTTT.

CDR3 DNA: TGTGCCAGCAGCCGGCAGGTAGATGCCTACGAGCAGTACTTC. It specifies CASSRQVDAYEQYF. This chain uses TRBV4-2 with TRBJ2-7; D unclear. V dropped 4 bases and J dropped 2 bases, with 12 bases sitting between them. Germline V gene lookup returns CDR1 LGHNA and CDR2 YNFKEQ. The CDR3 length is 14 residues.